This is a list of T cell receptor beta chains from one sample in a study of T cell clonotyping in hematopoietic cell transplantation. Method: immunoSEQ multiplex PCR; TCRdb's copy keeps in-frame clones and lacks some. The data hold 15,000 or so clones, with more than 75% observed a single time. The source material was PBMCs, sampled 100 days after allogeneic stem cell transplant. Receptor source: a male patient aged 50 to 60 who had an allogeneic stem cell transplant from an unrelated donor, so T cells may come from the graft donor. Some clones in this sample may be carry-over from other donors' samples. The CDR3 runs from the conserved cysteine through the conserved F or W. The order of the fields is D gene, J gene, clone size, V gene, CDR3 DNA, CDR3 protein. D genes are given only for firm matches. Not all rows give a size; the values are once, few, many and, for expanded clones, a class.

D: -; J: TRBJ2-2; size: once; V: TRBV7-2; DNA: TGTGCCAGCAGCTTAGCGGGCGGCGGGGAGCTGTTTTTT; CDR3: CASSLAGGGELFF
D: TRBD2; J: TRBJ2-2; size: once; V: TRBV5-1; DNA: TGCGCCAGCAGCAGCGGGGGATTGTCGACCGGGGAGCTGTTTTTT; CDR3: CASSSGGLSTGELFF
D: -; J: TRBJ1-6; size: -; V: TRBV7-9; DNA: TGTGCCAGCAGCTTCTCCGGAGGGACTCGGTCACCCCTCCACTTT; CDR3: CASSFSGGTRSPLHF
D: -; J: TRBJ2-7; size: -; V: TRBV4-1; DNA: TGCGCCAGCAGCCAAGCCAGGGGAAGGCTCTACGAGCAGTACTTC; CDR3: CASSQARGRLYEQYF
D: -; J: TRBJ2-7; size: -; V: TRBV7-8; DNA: TGTGCCAGCAGCCTAGCTCTGAGCTCCTACGAGCAGTACTTC; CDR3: CASSLALSSYEQYF
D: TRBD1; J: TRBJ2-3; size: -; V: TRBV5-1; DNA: TGCGCCAGCAGCTTGGAGGACAGGGTTGGGACAGATACGCAGTATTTT; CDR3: CASSLEDRVGTDTQYF
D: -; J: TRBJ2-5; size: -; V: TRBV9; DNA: TGTGCCAGCAGCGTAGCGCAGGGGGGACGGTCGGAGACCCAGTACTTC; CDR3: CASSVAQGGRSETQYF
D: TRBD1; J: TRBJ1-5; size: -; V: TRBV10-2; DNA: TGCGCCAGCAGAGGGGACAGGGAGCCGCCCCAGCATTTT; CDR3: CASRGDREPPQHF
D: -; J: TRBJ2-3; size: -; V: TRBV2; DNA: TGTGCCAGCAGTGTGAGGGGCAGGGTCACAGATACGCAGTATTTT; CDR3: CASSVRGRVTDTQYF
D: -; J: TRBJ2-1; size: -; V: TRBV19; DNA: TGTGCCAGTAGTACCCCCCGGCGGTTGGATGAGCAGTTCTTC; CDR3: CASSTPRRLDEQFF
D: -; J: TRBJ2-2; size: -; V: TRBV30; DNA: TGTGCCTGGAGAGGTCCCGGGGAGCTGTTTTTT; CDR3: CAWRGPGELFF
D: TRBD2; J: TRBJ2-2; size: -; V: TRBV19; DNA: TGTGCCAGTAGTATCCAGCGGGGAGGCACCGGGGAGCTGTTTTTT; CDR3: CASSIQRGGTGELFF
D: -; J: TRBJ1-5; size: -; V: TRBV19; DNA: TGTGCCAGTAGTATAGAATGGGCAGGGATGGTAGTAAGCAATCAGCCCCAGCATTTT; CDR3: CASSIEWAGMVVSNQPQHF
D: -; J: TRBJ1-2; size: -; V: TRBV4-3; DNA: TGCGCCAGCAGCCAAGAGATGTCAAGTCATGGCTACACCTTC; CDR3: CASSQEMSSHGYTF
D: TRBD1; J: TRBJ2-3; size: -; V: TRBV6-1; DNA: TGTGCCAGCAGTGATTGGGGACAGGGGGCAGATACGCAGTATTTT; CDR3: CASSDWGQGADTQYF
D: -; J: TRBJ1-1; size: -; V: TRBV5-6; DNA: TGTGCCAGCAGGTATCGGACCACTGAAGCTTTCTTT; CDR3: CASRYRTTEAFF
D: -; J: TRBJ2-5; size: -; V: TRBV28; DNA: TGTGCCAGCACCGGAGTGGGGATTTGGGCAGAGACCCAGTACTTC; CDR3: CASTGVGIWAETQYF
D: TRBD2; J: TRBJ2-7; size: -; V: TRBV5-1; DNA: TGCGCCAGCAACCCCTTAGGACTAGCGGGAGACGAGCAGTACTTC; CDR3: CASNPLGLAGDEQYF
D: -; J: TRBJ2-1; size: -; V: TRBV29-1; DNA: TGCAGCGCCATTTCCCGGGACATCTACAATGAGCAGTTCTTC; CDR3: CSAISRDIYNEQFF
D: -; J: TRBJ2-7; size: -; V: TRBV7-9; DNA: TGTGCCAGCAGCTTAGGTGGCTACTACGAGCAGTACTTC; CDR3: CASSLGGYYEQYF
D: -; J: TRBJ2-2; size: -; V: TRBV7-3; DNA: TGTGCCAGCAGCTTTGGGAGAACCGGGGAGCTGTTTTTT; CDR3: CASSFGRTGELFF
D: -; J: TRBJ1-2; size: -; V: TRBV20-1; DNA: TGCAGTGCCTGGAGGGGATATGGCTACACCTTC; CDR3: CSAWRGYGYTF
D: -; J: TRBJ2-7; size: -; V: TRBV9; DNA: TGTGCCAGCAGCGTCAGCCCACGACAGGGAGGGTCCTACGAGCAGTACTTC; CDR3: CASSVSPRQGGSYEQYF
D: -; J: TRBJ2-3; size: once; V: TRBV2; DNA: TGTGCCAGCAGTGACCTGGATACGCAGTATTTT; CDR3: CASSDLDTQYF
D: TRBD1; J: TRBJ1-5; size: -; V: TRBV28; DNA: TGTGCCAGCAGATATACAGGACAGGGACTTTCCCAGCCCCAGCATTTT; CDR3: CASRYTGQGLSQPQHF
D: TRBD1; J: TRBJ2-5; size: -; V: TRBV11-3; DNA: TGTGCCAGCAGCTTGCGGACAGGCCAAGAGACCCAGTACTTC; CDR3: CASSLRTGQETQYF
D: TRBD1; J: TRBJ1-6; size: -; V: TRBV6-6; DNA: TGTGCCAGCAGCCCACTAGGGACAGGCAATTCACCCCTCCACTTT; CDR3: CASSPLGTGNSPLHF
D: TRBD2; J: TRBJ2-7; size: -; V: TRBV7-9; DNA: TGTGCCAGCAGCAGGACCGGGACAGTACTAGCGGGGAGGACCTACGAGCAGTACTTC; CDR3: CASSRTGTVLAGRTYEQYF
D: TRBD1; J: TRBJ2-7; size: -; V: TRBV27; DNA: TGTGCCAGCAGTCCCTCGACAGGGCATAGCTCCTACGAGCAGTACTTC; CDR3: CASSPSTGHSSYEQYF
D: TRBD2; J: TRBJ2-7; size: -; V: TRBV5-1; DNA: TGCGCCAGCAGCAACACTAGCGGGAGAGTCCACGAGCAGTACTTC; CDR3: CASSNTSGRVHEQYF
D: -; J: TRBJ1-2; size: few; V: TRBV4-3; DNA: TGCGCCAGCAGCCAAGCTGAGTATGGCTACACCTTC; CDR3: CASSQAEYGYTF
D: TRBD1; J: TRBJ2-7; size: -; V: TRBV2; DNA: TGTGCCAGCGAAAACAGGGGGCAGTACTTC; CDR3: CASENRGQYF
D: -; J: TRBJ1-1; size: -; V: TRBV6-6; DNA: TGTGCCACCCAACCGGGGCACTTGAACACTGAAGCTTTCTTT; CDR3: CATQPGHLNTEAFF
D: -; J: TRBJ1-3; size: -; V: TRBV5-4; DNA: TGTGCCAGCAGCTTTGGGGGCTTGGCTGGAAACACCATATATTTT; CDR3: CASSFGGLAGNTIYF
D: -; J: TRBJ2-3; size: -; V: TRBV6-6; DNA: TGTGCCAGCCGGGACTCAGCCACAGATACGCAGTATTTT; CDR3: CASRDSATDTQYF
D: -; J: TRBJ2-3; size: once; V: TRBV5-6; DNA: TGTGCCAGCAGCCTGACAGCAGATACGCAGTATTTT; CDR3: CASSLTADTQYF